This T cell receptor (beta chain) stems from a study of radiotherapy plus CTLA-4 blockade in lung cancer. The CDR3 spans 18 residues. The V gene lost 1 base and the J gene lost 1 base, with 19 bases spanning the gap. Germline V lookup: CDR1 SGHAT, CDR2 FQNNGV. The repertoire was sequenced with immunoSEQ multiplex PCR; TCRdb's copy has only in-frame clones and lacks some. The table includes tens of thousands of clones, 75% to 90% detected once. Sequences were derived from peripheral blood, sampled from a patient treated with radiotherapy plus ipilimumab. The chain uses TRBV11-2 and TRBJ1-1; the D gene is possibly TRBD1 (5 bases). The clonotype was recovered from a human donor with non-small cell lung cancer who had a partial response to radiotherapy plus ipilimumab. Here the CDR3 reads CASSLVGGLLGGNTEAFF. CDR3 bases: TGTGCCAGCAGCTTAGTTGGGGGGTTGTTGGGGGGGAACACTGAAGCTTTCTTT.